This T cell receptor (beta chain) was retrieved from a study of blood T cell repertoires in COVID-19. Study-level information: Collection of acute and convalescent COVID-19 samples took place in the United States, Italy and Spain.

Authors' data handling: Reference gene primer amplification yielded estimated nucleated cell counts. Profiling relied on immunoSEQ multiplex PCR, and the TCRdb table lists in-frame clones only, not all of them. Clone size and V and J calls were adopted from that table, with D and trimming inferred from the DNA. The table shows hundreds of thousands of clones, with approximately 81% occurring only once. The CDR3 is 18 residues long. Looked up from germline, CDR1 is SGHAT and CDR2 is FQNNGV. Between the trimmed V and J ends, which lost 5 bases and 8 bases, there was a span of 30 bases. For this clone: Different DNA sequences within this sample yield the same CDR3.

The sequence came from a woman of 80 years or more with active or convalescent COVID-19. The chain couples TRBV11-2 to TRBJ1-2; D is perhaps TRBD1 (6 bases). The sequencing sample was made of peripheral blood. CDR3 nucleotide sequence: TGTGCCAGCAGCGTAGGAATTGGTGGCGGGGGCAGTTTTTGGGGCTACACCTTC. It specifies CASSVGIGGGGSFWGYTF.